The 23 T cell receptor beta chains listed next were all sequenced from one sample in a study of blood T cell repertoires in COVID-19. Sequenced by immunoSEQ multiplex PCR; TCRdb stores in-frame clones only, minus some. This table has about 210,000 clones, about 86% appearing once. Sequenced sample: PBMCs or T cells enriched from blood (not recorded which). The receptors were sampled from a woman between 45 and 65 years old with acute COVID-19.

The chain carries TRBV18 and TRBJ1-4, with 7 bases that match TRBD1. Germline V gene sequence: CDR1 KGHSH, CDR2 LQKENI. V gave up 5 bases and J gave up 3 bases; unmatched junction bases: 9. This CDR3 region has 16 residues. The CDR3 coding sequence is TGTGCCAGCTCATCTATGCCCGGGACAGCTAATGAAAAACTGTTTTTT. Protein product: CASSSMPGTANEKLFF.

The V gene is TRBV18, the J gene TRBJ2-5; the D gene is possibly TRBD1 (5 bases). The CDR3 runs to 15 residues. Between the trimmed V and J ends, which lost 2 bases and 5 bases, there was a span of 15 bases. Germline values: CDR1 KGHSH, CDR2 LQKENI. CDR3 sequence reads: CASSPAAGRRETQYF. The CDR3 region has the DNA TGTGCCAGCTCACCAGCGGCAGGGCGTAGGGAGACCCAGTACTTC. Filled out from reference TRBV18 and TRBJ2-5, the complete variable domain reads NAGVMQNPRHLVRRRGQEARLRCSPMKGHSHVYWYRQLPEEGLKFMVYLQKENIIDESGMPKERFSAEFPKEGPSILRIQQVVRGDSAAYFCASSPAAGRRETQYFGPGTRLLVL.

The chain carries TRBV5-1 and TRBJ2-7; 7 nucleotides agree with TRBD2. CDR3 length equals 14 residues. In germline, CDR1 is SGHRS, CDR2 YFSETQ. V trimming: 1 base; J trimming: 5 bases; junction bases outside the gene matches: 6. The CDR3 reads CASSLRGDAHEQYF. DNA for the CDR3: TGCGCCAGCAGCTTGCGGGGGGATGCCCACGAGCAGTACTTC.

The V and J genes are TRBV6-5 and TRBJ2-3; TRBD2 is a possible D gene (5 bases). Germline V lookup: CDR1 MNHEY, CDR2 SVGAGI. CDR3 length equals 15 residues. The ends were cut back, 5 bases at V and 4 bases at J, with 16 bases in the middle. CDR3 nucleotide sequence: TGTGCCAGCAGTACCGCGGGTAATAGCGCAGATACGCAGTATTTT. Translation: CASSTAGNSADTQYF.

The chain recombines TRBV18 with TRBJ1-5; D perhaps matches TRBD1 (5 bases). Germline V CDR1 and CDR2: KGHSH, LQKENI. V lost 6 bases and J 7 bases, leaving 19 bases between the germline ends. The CDR3 contains 15 residues. CDR3 protein: CASSPREGKTQPQHF. In nucleotides, the CDR3 is TGTGCCAGCTCCCCTCGGGAGGGGAAAACGCAGCCCCAGCATTTT.

This sequence joins TRBV5-3 and TRBJ2-1; D unclear. TRBV5-3 is an ORF, and what it does is uncertain. The CDR3 length is 14 residues. V lost 0 bases, J lost 4 bases, and 8 bases lay in between. CDR3 residues: CARSLGGRYNEQFF. The CDR3 region has the DNA TGTGCCAGAAGCTTGGGAGGAAGGTACAATGAGCAGTTCTTC.

This clone was seen a single time. This rearrangement joins TRBV11-2 to TRBJ2-7, with 13 bases identical to TRBD2. Germline trimming cut 3 bases from V and 2 bases from J; bases unmatched to any gene: 1. CDR1 and CDR2 from the germline V gene are SGHAT and FQNNGV. The CDR3 is 15 amino acids. The CDR3 region has the DNA TGTGCCAGCAGCTTCGGGACTAGCGGGACCTACGAGCAGTACTTC. Its translation: CASSFGTSGTYEQYF.

V is TRBV6-5 and J is TRBJ2-7; tentatively, D is TRBD2 (6 bases). CDR1 and CDR2 from the germline V gene are MNHEY and SVGAGI. The CDR3 extends over 13 amino acids. Between the trimmed V and J ends, which lost 7 bases and 1 base, there was a span of 11 bases. This chain's CDR3 is CASTRGISYEQYF. The DNA of the CDR3 is TGTGCCAGCACTCGCGGGATTTCCTACGAGCAGTACTTC.

The V and J genes are TRBV28 and TRBJ2-7; TRBD2 matches at 10 bases. The ends lost 5 bases at V and 3 bases at J; junction bases unmatched: 16. The V gene's germline CDR1 is MDHEN and CDR2 SYDVKM. The CDR3 sequence is 18 residues long. The CDR3 reads CASSHDGLAVGTFYEQYF. DNA of the CDR3: TGTGCCAGCAGTCACGATGGACTAGCGGTCGGAACCTTCTACGAGCAGTACTTC.

The CDR3 loop reads CASSVSGASETYEQYF. The DNA of the CDR3 is TGTGCCAGCAGCGTTAGCGGTGCTAGCGAGACCTACGAGCAGTACTTC. The J gene is TRBJ2-7, the V gene TRBV7-2; TRBD2 is a possible D gene (6 bases). Trimming took 5 bases from V and 2 from J, leaving 19 bases between them. In germline, CDR1 is SGHTA, CDR2 FQGNSA. CDR3 length equals 16 residues.

The CDR3 reads CASSRRDRGLFYNSPLHF. CDR3 in DNA: TGTGCCAGCAGTCGCCGGGACAGGGGGCTGTTCTATAATTCACCCCTCCACTTT. The rearrangement joins TRBV6-6 to TRBJ1-6; 12 nucleotides line up with TRBD1. The CDR3 covers 18 residues. Germline lookup yields CDR1 MNHNY and CDR2 SVGAGI (reference sequence). Trimming cost V 5 bases and J 3 bases; bases outside gene matches: 8.

V usage is TRBV5-5 and J usage is TRBJ1-2; perhaps TRBD1 as D (5 bases). CDR1 and CDR2 from the germline V gene are SGHKS and YYEKEE (reference sequence). Between the trimmed V and J ends, which lost 2 bases and 6 bases, there was a span of 17 bases. The CDR3 covers 15 residues. CDR3: CASSLNLGRGDGYTF. The CDR3 DNA reads as TGTGCCAGCAGCTTAAACTTGGGACGGGGGGATGGCTACACCTTC.

The V and J genes are TRBV18 and TRBJ2-3; 10 nucleotides line up with TRBD1. Per the germline V gene, CDR1 is KGHSH and CDR2 is LQKENI. The CDR3 loop spans 15 amino acids. Trimming removed 3 bases from V and 7 bases from J; junction bases left unmatched: 7. The CDR3 DNA is TGTGCCAGCTCACCTGGGACAGGGGCTGGATATACGCAGTATTTT. Its protein product is CASSPGTGAGYTQYF.

J is TRBJ1-1 and V is TRBV5-1, with 8 bases matching TRBD1. In germline, CDR1 is SGHRS, CDR2 YFSETQ. The CDR3 is 12 residues long. After removal of 4 bases from V and 7 bases from J, the junction contained 3 bases not matched to a gene. CDR3 residues: CASSRTGFEAFF. The CDR3, as DNA: TGCGCCAGCAGCCGGACAGGGTTTGAAGCTTTCTTT.

The chain joins TRBV6-6 to TRBJ1-5; TRBD1 aligns across 7 bases. Trimming removed 6 bases from V and 6 bases from J; junction bases left unmatched: 11. Germline V gene sequence: CDR1 MNHNY, CDR2 SVGAGI (reference sequence). The CDR3 covers 15 residues. This CDR3 reads CASRYWTGTGQPQHF. In nucleotides, the CDR3 is TGTGCCAGCAGATATTGGACAGGTACCGGTCAGCCCCAGCATTTT.

This rearrangement joins TRBV10-2 to TRBJ1-4, with 9 nucleotides matching TRBD1. Germline CDR1 reads WSHSY; CDR2 reads SAAADI. Trimming cost V 6 bases and J 7 bases; bases outside gene matches: 9. The CDR3 runs 15 residues. Here the CDR3 reads CASRDYRGQREKLFF. Here the CDR3 DNA reads TGCGCCAGCAGGGATTACAGGGGGCAGCGTGAAAAACTGTTTTTT.

This clone appeared a single time. The chain is built from TRBV18 and TRBJ2-7; D might be TRBD2 (6 bases). The CDR3 has 13 residues. Germline CDR1 reads KGHSH; CDR2 reads LQKENI. With 1 base removed from V and 6 bases from J, the gap between germline ends came to 10 bases. The CDR3 loop is CASSPRGNSEQYF. For the CDR3, the DNA is TGTGCCAGCTCACCACGCGGGAACAGCGAGCAGTACTTC.

The chain joins TRBV7-2 to TRBJ2-7; D is unclear. CDR1 SGHTA and CDR2 FQGNSA come from the germline V gene. This CDR3 is built from 18 residues. Between the trimmed V and J ends, which lost 1 base and 1 base, there was a span of 20 bases. This CDR3 is CASSLESVGRSTSYEQYF. The CDR3 nucleotides read TGTGCCAGCAGCTTAGAGTCGGTCGGCAGGTCCACGTCCTACGAGCAGTACTTC.

The gene calls are TRBV3-1 (or the pseudogene TRBV3-2) and TRBJ2-7; tentative D call: TRBD2 (6 bases). The CDR3 has 15 amino acids. V gave up 1 base and J gave up 1 base, with 11 bases separating them. Germline CDR1 reads LGHDT; CDR2 reads YNNKEL (reference sequence). DNA of the CDR3: TGTGCCAGCAGCCAAGTTCAGGGACTTTCCTACGAGCAGTACTTC. Protein product: CASSQVQGLSYEQYF.

The V and J genes are TRBV27 and TRBJ2-5; tentatively, D is TRBD2 (6 bases). This CDR3 spans 15 amino acids. V lost 9 bases and J lost 6, with 23 bases in between. Germline V gives CDR1 MNHEY, CDR2 SMNVEV (reference sequence). The CDR3 is CASRPSQDAGKTQYF. DNA of the CDR3: TGTGCCAGTAGACCCAGCCAGGACGCGGGGAAGACCCAGTACTTC.

The V and J genes are TRBV19 and TRBJ2-3, with D tentatively TRBD2 (5 bases). The ends were cut back, 5 bases at V and 2 bases at J, with 14 bases in the middle. CDR1 is LNHDA and CDR2 is SQIVND in the germline V gene (reference sequence). The CDR3 has 15 amino acids. The CDR3 protein is CASSPRTGITDTQYF. DNA of the CDR3: TGTGCCAGTAGTCCCCGGACGGGGATCACAGATACGCAGTATTTT. Variable domain in full (rest from reference TRBV19 and TRBJ2-3): DGGITQSPKYLFRKEGQNVTLSCEQNLNHDAMYWYRQDPGQGLRLIYYSQIVNDFQKGDIAEGYSVSREKKESFPLTVTSAQKNPTAFYLCASSPRTGITDTQYFGPGTRLTVL.

The chain employs TRBV28 and TRBJ1-1; 9 bases are shared with TRBD1. Germline CDR1 MDHEN, CDR2 SYDVKM. The CDR3 runs 15 residues. The trim removed 5 bases at V and 4 bases at J, leaving 8 bases unmatched. In DNA, the CDR3 is TGTGCCAGCAGTCTTAACAGGGGGCTGGGCACTGAAGCTTTCTTT. This translates into CASSLNRGLGTEAFF.

The CDR3 DNA follows: TGTGCCAGCAGGCCGCCAGCGGGGGGTCCCTACGAGCAGTACTTC. The encoded protein is CASRPPAGGPYEQYF. This chain uses TRBV28 with TRBJ2-7, with 9 bases fitting TRBD2. The trim removed 6 bases at V and 2 bases at J, leaving 8 bases unmatched. The CDR3 has 15 residues. CDR1 and CDR2 from the germline V gene are MDHEN and SYDVKM.